This TCR beta chain was recorded in a study of blood T cell repertoires in COVID-19. Study-wide context: The United States, Italy and Spain were the sources of the acute and convalescent COVID-19 samples. T cells, B-cell-depleted T cells, or PBMCs supplied cDNA or gDNA.

In the original workflow: Estimation of nucleated cell counts was performed using reference gene primer amplification. Here immunoSEQ multiplex PCR was the method, and the copy in TCRdb shows in-frame clones only, minus some. V, J and clone size are taken as reported in that table, and D and trimming were inferred from the DNA itself. The repertoire holds some 200,000 clones, with roughly 75% as singletons. This clone came up once. The sequencing input was peripheral blood. This sequence was found in a woman in her 70s with acute or convalescent COVID-19.

In nucleotides, the CDR3 is TGTGCCAGCAGTTTTATCGGCGCCGCGGCCGACACTGAAGCTTTCTTT. This translates into CASSFIGAAADTEAFF. The rearrangement joins TRBV27 to TRBJ1-1; D is uncertain. Germline V CDR1 and CDR2: MNHEY, SMNVEV (reference sequence). Trimming took 3 bases from V and 3 from J, leaving 17 bases between them. The length of the CDR3 is 16 residues.